This TCR beta chain was identified during a study of breast tumors, draining lymph nodes, adjacent tissues. Study-wide results and limits: Tumor TCR diversity was below lymph nodes but above nontumor tissue.

Germline CDR1 SNHLY, CDR2 FYNNEI. The V and J ends lost 4 bases and 0 bases, in that order; junction bases with no gene match: 9. The CDR3 loop spans 17 amino acids. TCRdb re-called the multiplex PCR reads with MiXCR, one entry per CDR3 protein. Among under 25,000 distinct CDR3 sequences listed, 45% to 65% were seen once. This clonotype was counted ten times or more. Its matching antigen is unknown. The sequence derives from a female donor with breast cancer. Some clones in this sample may be carry-over from other donors' samples. The chain links TRBV2 to TRBJ2-5; TRBD2 aligns across 9 bases. The specimen sequenced was breast tumor tissue. The CDR3 region is CASSVTIAGDNQETQYF. The CDR3 DNA reads TGTGCCAGCAGTGTAACCATAGCGGGGGACAACCAAGAGACCCAGTACTTC.